These 11 T cell receptor beta chains originate from one sample sequenced in a study of cytomegalovirus exposure and HLA in healthy donors. The PCR ran on 60 Vbeta and 13 Jbeta primers. The table came from immunoSEQ multiplex PCR; TCRdb's copy has only in-frame clones and leaves some out. The data hold some 150,000 clones, with around 72% observed a single time. The sample consisted of PBMCs. Receptors originate from a young man in good health and CMV-seropositive.

The chain is built from TRBV6-6 and TRBJ2-7; D is possibly TRBD2 (6 bases). The CDR3 is made up of 15 amino acids. Germline V gene data show CDR1 as MNHNY and CDR2 as SVGAGI (reference sequence). V was pared by 2 bases and J by 1 base, with 12 bases between. The CDR3 DNA reads as TGTGCCAGCAGTTACGGAGGGCCTATTTCCTACGAGCAGTACTTC. Protein product: CASSYGGPISYEQYF.

The V call is TRBV28, the J call TRBJ1-2; 9 positions agree with TRBD1. J lost 4 bases, V lost 7 bases, and 10 bases had no gene match. CDR1 MDHEN and CDR2 SYDVKM come from the germline V gene. This CDR3 has 15 residues. The CDR3 here is CASMGKGQGGYGYTF. DNA of the CDR3: TGTGCCAGCATGGGAAAGGGACAGGGAGGCTATGGCTACACCTTC.

This clone occurred once. The J gene is TRBJ2-1, the V gene TRBV4-1; weak D call: TRBD2 (6 bases). The germline CDR1 and CDR2 sequences are MGHRA and YSYEKL. The CDR3 totals 17 residues. Trimming shortened V by 0 bases and J by 8 bases, and 20 bases separated the two germline ends. CDR3: CASSQEGDSPLADEQFF. In DNA, the CDR3 is TGCGCCAGCAGCCAAGAAGGGGACTCCCCTCTAGCTGATGAGCAGTTCTTC.

The CDR3 region is CATHRTGGYEQYF. CDR3 DNA: TGTGCCACCCACAGGACAGGGGGCTACGAGCAGTACTTC. The rearrangement links TRBV27 to TRBJ2-7, with 10 bases aligning to TRBD1. CDR3 length equals 13 residues. CDR1 and CDR2 (germline): MNHEY, SMNVEV (reference sequence). Trimming removed 10 bases from V and 3 bases from J; junction bases left unmatched: 6.

J is TRBJ1-1 and V is TRBV6-6, with D tentatively TRBD1 (6 bases). The length of the CDR3 is 14 residues. With 6 bases removed from V and 1 base from J, the gap between germline ends came to 12 bases. From germline, CDR1 is MNHNY and CDR2 SVGAGI (reference sequence). The CDR3 region is CASRNRASNTEAFF. Written as DNA, the CDR3 is TGTGCCAGCAGAAACAGGGCGTCGAACACTGAAGCTTTCTTT.

This clone was seen a single time. The chain recombines TRBV7-2 with TRBJ1-1; weak D call: TRBD1 (6 bases). The CDR3 is 15 residues long. Germline CDR1 is SGHTA and CDR2 is FQGNSA. Between the trimmed V and J ends, which lost 5 bases and 2 bases, there was a span of 15 bases. This CDR3 is CASSPRGGYNTEAFF. In nucleotides, the CDR3 is TGTGCCAGCAGCCCTCGCGGGGGCTATAACACTGAAGCTTTCTTT. Full variable domain (rest looked up from reference TRBV7-2 and TRBJ1-1): GAGVSQSPSNKVTEKGKDVELRCDPISGHTALYWYRQSLGQGLEFLIYFQGNSAPDKSGLPSDRFSAERTGGSVSTLTIQRTQQEDSAVYLCASSPRGGYNTEAFFGQGTRLTVV.

The sample holds a few counts of this clone. This chain links TRBV6-1 with TRBJ1-1, with 8 positions matching TRBD1. Germline V gene data show CDR1 as MNHNS and CDR2 as SASEGT. The V gene end was trimmed by 1 base and the J gene end by 4 bases; junction bases not matched to a gene: 11. CDR3 size: 17 residues. CDR3 protein: CASSEGGYRGNSTEAFF. The DNA for the CDR3 is TGTGCCAGCAGTGAAGGAGGGTACAGGGGGAATTCCACTGAAGCTTTCTTT.

This clone was recorded a few times. The chain links TRBV10-2 to TRBJ1-5; D is uncertain. There are 13 residues in the CDR3. Trimming cost V 4 bases and J 3 bases, with 7 bases left between them. Germline V gene lookup returns CDR1 WSHSY and CDR2 SAAADI. CDR3 DNA: TGCGCCAGCAGTGGAGGTCCCAATCAGCCCCAGCATTTT. Encoded protein: CASSGGPNQPQHF.

The chain is built from TRBV2 and TRBJ1-1, with D possibly matching TRBD1 (6 bases). V lost 6 bases and J lost 11, with 19 bases in between. Germline values: CDR1 SNHLY, CDR2 FYNNEI. The CDR3 consists of 13 residues. DNA for the CDR3: TGTGCCAGCAGCCAGATGGGGGACATCAGGGCTTTCTTT. Translated, it gives CASSQMGDIRAFF.

This clone was observed once. The V and J genes are TRBV9 and TRBJ2-1, with 9 bases that match TRBD2. The CDR3 is 15 amino acids. Losses at the gene ends were 4 bases for V and 3 bases for J; bases not matched to a gene: 5. Germline-derived CDR1 and CDR2 are SGDLS and YYNGEE. The chain's CDR3 is CASSTRGGGYNEQFF. The DNA for the CDR3 is TGTGCCAGCAGCACGCGGGGGGGCGGCTACAATGAGCAGTTCTTC.

The chain joins TRBV7-2 to TRBJ1-2, with TRBD1 matching over 7 bases. Germline V gives CDR1 SGHTA, CDR2 FQGNSA. The trim removed 4 bases at V and 6 bases at J, leaving 11 bases unmatched. The CDR3 has 15 residues. CDR3 sequence (DNA): TGTGCCAGCAGCTATATTCAGGGGGAAGTAGATGGCTACACCTTC. This gives the protein CASSYIQGEVDGYTF.